This T cell receptor beta chain was identified during a study of PD-L1 blockade in urothelial cancer. The CDR3 is 12 amino acids. Trimming shortened V by 3 bases and J by 3 bases, and 5 bases separated the two germline ends. CDR1 SGHKS and CDR2 YYEKEE come from the germline V gene (reference sequence). The time point: pretreatment peripheral blood. About this clone: Its specificity is unknown.

The assay was immunoSEQ multiplex PCR, and TCRdb's table has in-frame clones only and misses some. Of 100,000 to 150,000 clones listed, approximately 88% are singletons. Study-level points and caveats: Tumor-associated blood clones were expanded more by durable-benefit patients at 3 weeks.

V usage is TRBV5-5 and J usage is TRBJ2-3; D is unresolved. This receptor was identified in a man aged 50 to 60 with urothelial cancer. The specimen comprised PBMCs, sampled around atezolizumab (anti-PD-L1) treatment. The CDR3: CASSSLTDTQYF. CDR3 DNA: TGTGCCAGCAGCTCCTTAACAGATACGCAGTATTTT.